The clone carrying this TCR beta chain was detected only a few times. Trimming shortened V by 7 bases and J by 0 bases, and 13 bases separated the two germline ends. The CDR3 covers 14 residues. RNA transcripts were the template for amplifying TCR beta CDR3 regions. With the HTBI primer set, the TCR CDR3 went through a first round of RT-PCR. Using its own MiXCR run on the multiplex PCR reads, TCRdb lists one record per CDR3 protein. The sample has about 400,000 distinct CDR3 sequences, more than 15% seen once. The source of the sample is a study of T cells in Graves' hyperthyroidism and ophthalmopathy.

The sample comprised blood. The V and J genes are TRBV12-3 or TRBV12-4 and TRBJ2-7; D perhaps matches TRBD2 (6 bases). The source of this sequence is a woman in her late teens or twenties with Graves' hyperthyroidism. This CDR3 reads CASINSGSSYEQYF. The CDR3 DNA reads as TGTGCCAGCATTAACAGCGGGTCCTCCTACGAGCAGTACTTC.